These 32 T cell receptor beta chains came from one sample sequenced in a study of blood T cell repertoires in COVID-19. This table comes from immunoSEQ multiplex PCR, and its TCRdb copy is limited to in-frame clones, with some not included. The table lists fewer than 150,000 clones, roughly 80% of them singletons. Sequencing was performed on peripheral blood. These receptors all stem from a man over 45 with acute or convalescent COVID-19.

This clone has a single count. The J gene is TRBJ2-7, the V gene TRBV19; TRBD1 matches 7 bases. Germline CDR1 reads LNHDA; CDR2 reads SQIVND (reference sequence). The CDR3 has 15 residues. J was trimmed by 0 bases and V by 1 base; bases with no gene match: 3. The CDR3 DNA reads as TGTGCCAGTAGTATAGGAGGGGGCGCCTCCTACGAGCAGTACTTC. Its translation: CASSIGGGASYEQYF. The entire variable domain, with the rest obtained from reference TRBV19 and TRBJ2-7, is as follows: DGGITQSPKYLFRKEGQNVTLSCEQNLNHDAMYWYRQDPGQGLRLIYYSQIVNDFQKGDIAEGYSVSREKKESFPLTVTSAQKNPTAFYLCASSIGGGASYEQYFGPGTRLTVT.

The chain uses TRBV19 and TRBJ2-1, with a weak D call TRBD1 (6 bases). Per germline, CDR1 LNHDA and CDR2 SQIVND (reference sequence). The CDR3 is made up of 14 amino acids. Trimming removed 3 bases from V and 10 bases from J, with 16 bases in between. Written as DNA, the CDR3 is TGTGCCAGTAGTATGCCACAGGGATTTTCGGAGCAGTTCTTC. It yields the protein CASSMPQGFSEQFF.

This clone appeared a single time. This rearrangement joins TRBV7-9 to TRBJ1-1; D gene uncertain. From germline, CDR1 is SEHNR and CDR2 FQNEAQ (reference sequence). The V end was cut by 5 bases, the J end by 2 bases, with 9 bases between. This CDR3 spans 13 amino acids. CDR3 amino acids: CASSLGANTEAFF. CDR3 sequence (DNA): TGTGCCAGCAGCCTGGGAGCAAACACTGAAGCTTTCTTT.

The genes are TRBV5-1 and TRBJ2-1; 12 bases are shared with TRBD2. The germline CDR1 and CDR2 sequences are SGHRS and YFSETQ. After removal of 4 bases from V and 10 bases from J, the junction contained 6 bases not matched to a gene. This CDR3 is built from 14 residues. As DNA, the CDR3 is TGCGCCAGCAGCAAACAGACTAGCGGGGGAGAGCAGTTCTTC. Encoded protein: CASSKQTSGGEQFF.

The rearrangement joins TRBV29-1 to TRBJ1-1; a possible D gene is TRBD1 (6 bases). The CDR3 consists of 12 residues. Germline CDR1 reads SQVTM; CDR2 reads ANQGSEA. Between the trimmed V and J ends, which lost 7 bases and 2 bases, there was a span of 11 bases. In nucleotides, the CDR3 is TGCAGCGCTAACAGGGACAACACTGAAGCTTTCTTT. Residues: CSANRDNTEAFF.

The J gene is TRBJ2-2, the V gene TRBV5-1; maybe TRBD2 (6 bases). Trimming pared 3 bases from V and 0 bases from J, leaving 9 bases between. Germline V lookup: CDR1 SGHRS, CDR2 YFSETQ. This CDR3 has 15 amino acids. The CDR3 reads CASSSGLANTGELFF. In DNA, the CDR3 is TGCGCCAGCAGCTCGGGACTGGCGAACACCGGGGAGCTGTTTTTT.

In nucleotides, the CDR3 is TGTGCCAGCAGTAGCCGGACAGGGAACTACGAGCAGTACGTC. The encoded protein is CASSSRTGNYEQYV. The chain uses TRBV6-7 and TRBJ2-7, with 8 bases that match TRBD1. TRBV6-7 is an open reading frame, and its role is uncertain. Trimming removed 5 bases from V and 3 bases from J; junction bases left unmatched: 6. This CDR3 has 14 amino acids.

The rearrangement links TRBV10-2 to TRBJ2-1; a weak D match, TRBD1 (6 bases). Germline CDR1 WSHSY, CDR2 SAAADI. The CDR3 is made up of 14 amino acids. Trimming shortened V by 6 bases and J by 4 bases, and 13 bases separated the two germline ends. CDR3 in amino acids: CASRNSGQYNEQFF. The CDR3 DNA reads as TGCGCCAGCAGAAATTCCGGACAGTACAATGAGCAGTTCTTC.

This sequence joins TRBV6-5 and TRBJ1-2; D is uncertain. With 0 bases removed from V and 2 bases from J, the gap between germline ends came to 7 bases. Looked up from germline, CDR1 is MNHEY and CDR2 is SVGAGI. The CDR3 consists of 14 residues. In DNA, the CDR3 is TGTGCCAGCAGTTACTCCCTGGCCAACTATGGCTACACCTTC. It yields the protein CASSYSLANYGYTF.

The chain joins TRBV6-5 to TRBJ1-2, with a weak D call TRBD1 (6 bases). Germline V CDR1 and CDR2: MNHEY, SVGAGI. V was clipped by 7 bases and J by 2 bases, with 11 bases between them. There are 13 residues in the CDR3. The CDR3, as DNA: TGTGCCAGCATGAGAGGGACAAACTATGGCTACACCTTC. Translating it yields CASMRGTNYGYTF.

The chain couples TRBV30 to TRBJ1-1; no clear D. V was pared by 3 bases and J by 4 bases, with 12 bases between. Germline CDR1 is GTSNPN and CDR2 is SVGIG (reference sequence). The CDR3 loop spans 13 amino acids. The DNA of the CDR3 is TGTGCCTGGAGAGTACGGGTTGCCACTGAAGCTTTCTTT. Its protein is CAWRVRVATEAFF.

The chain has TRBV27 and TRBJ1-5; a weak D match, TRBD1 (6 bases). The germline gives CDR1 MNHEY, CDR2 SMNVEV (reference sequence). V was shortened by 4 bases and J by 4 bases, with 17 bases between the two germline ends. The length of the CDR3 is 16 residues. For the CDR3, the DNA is TGTGCCAGCAGTTCTACGTCGGGGGGGCCAAATCAGCCCCAGCATTTT. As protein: CASSSTSGGPNQPQHF.

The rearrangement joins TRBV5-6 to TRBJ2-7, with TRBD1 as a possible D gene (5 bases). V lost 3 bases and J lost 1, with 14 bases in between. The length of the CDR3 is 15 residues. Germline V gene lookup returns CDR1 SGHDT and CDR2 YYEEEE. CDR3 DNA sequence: TGTGCCAGCAGCTGGAACCTGCAGGGATCCTACGAGCAGTACTTC. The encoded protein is CASSWNLQGSYEQYF.

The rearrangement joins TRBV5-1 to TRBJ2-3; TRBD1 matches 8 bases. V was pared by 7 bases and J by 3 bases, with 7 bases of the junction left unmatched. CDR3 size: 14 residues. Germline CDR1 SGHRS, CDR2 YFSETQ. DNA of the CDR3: TGCGCCAGCCGCCTCGGACAGGGAACAGATACGCAGTATTTT. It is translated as CASRLGQGTDTQYF.

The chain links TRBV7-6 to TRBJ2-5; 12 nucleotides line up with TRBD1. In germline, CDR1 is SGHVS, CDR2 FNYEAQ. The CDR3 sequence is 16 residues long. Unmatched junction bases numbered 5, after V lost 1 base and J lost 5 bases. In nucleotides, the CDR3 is TGTGCCAGCAGCTTAGAGGGACAGGGGGCGCGGGAGACCCAGTACTTC. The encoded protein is CASSLEGQGARETQYF.

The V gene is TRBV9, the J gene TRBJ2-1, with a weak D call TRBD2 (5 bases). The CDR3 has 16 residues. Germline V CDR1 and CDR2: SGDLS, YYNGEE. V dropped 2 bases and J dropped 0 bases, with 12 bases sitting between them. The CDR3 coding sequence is TGTGCCAGCAGCGTCCTCGGGGTCAGCTCCTACAATGAGCAGTTCTTC. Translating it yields CASSVLGVSSYNEQFF.

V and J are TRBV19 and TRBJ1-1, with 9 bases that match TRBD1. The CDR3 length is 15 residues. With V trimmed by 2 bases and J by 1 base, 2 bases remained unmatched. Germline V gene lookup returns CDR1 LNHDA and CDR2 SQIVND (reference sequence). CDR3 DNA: TGTGCCAGTAGTATAAAGGGACAGGGGAACACTGAAGCTTTCTTT. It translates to CASSIKGQGNTEAFF.

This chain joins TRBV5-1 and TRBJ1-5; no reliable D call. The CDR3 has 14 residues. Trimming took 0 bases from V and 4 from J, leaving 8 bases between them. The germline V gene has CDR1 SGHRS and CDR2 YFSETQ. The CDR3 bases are TGCGCCAGCAGCTTGGACGGCGGGAATCAGCCCCAGCATTTT. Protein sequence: CASSLDGGNQPQHF.

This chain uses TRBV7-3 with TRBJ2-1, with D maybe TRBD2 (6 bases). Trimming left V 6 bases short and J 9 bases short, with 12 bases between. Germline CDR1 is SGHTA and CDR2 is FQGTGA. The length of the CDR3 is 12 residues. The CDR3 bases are TGTGCCAGCAGTCGGGAGTTAGGTGAGCAGTTCTTC. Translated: CASSRELGEQFF.

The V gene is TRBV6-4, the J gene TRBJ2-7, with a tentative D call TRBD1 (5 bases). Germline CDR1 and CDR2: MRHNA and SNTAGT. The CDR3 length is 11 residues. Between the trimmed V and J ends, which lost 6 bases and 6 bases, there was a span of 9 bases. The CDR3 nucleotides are TGTGCCAGCAGGACAGATGTCGAGCAGTACGTC. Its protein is CASRTDVEQYV.

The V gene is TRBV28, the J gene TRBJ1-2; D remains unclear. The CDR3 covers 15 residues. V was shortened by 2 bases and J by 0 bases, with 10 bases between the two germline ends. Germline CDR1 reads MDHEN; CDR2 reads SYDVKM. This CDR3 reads CASSLGGNTNYGYTF. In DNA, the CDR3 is TGTGCCAGCAGTTTAGGAGGGAATACTAACTATGGCTACACCTTC.

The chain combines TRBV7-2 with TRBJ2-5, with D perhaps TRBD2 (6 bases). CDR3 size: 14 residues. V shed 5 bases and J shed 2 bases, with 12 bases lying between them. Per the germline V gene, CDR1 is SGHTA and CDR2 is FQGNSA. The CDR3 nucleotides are TGTGCCAGCAGCGACCATGGGGGGCAAGAGACCCAGTACTTC. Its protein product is CASSDHGGQETQYF.

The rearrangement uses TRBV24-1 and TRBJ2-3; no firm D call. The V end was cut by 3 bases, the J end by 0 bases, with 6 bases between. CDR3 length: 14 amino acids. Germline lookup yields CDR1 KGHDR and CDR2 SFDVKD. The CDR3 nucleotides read TGTGCCACCAGTGATGAGATGAGCACAGATACGCAGTATTTT. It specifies CATSDEMSTDTQYF.

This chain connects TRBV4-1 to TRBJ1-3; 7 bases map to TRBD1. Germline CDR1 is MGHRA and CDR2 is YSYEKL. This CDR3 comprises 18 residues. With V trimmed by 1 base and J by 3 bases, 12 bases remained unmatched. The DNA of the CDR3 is TGCGCCAGCAGCCAAGTACGTCTCTACGACAGGGTTGGAAACACCATATATTTT. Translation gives CASSQVRLYDRVGNTIYF.

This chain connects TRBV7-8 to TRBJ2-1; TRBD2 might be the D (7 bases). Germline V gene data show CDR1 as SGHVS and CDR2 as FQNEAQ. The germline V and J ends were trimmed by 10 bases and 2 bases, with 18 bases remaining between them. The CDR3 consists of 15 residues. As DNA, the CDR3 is TGTGCCACCTGGGGGGGCAGTAGTACCTACAATGAGCAGTTCTTC. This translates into CATWGGSSTYNEQFF.

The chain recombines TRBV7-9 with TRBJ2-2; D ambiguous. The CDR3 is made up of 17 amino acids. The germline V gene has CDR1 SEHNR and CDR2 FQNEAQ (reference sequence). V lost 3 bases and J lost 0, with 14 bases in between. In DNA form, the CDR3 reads TGTGCCAGCAGCTTGGTACGCGACTCTGCGAACACCGGGGAGCTGTTTTTT. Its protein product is CASSLVRDSANTGELFF.

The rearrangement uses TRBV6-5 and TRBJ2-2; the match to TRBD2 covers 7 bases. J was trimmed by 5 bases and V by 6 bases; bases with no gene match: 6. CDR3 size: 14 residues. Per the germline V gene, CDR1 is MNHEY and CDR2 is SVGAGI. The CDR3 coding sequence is TGTGCCAGCAGCTCAGCGGGGCGAACCGGGGAGCTGTTTTTT. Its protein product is CASSSAGRTGELFF.

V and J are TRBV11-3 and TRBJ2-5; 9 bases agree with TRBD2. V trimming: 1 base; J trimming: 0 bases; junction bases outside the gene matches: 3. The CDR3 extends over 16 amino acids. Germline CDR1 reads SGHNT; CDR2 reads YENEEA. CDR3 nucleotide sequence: TGTGCCAGCAGCTTAGGCGGGGGGGCGGACCAAGAGACCCAGTACTTC. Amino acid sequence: CASSLGGGADQETQYF.

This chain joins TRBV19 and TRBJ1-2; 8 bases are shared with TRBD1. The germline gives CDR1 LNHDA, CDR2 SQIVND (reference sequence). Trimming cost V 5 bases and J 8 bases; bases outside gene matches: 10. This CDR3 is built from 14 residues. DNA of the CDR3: TGTGCCAGTAGTCCCGAGGGACAGGTGAGGGGCTACACCTTC. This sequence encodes CASSPEGQVRGYTF.

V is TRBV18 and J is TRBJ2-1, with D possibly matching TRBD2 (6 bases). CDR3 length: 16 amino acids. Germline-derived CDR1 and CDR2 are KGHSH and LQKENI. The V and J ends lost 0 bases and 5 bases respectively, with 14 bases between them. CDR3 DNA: TGTGCCAGCTCACCACCCTCGGGGGAGCTCCACAATGAGCAGTTCTTC. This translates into CASSPPSGELHNEQFF.

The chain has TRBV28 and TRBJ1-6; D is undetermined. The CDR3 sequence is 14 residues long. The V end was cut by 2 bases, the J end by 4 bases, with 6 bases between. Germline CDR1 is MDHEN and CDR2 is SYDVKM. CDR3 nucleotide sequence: TGTGCCAGCAGTTTAAGAACTTATAATTCACCCCTCCACTTT. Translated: CASSLRTYNSPLHF.

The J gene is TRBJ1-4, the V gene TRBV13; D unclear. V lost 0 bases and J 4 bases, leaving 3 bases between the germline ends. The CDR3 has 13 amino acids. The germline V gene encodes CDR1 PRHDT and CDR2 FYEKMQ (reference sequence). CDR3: CASSLGHNEKLFF. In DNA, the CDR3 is TGTGCCAGCAGCTTAGGTCATAATGAAAAACTGTTTTTT.